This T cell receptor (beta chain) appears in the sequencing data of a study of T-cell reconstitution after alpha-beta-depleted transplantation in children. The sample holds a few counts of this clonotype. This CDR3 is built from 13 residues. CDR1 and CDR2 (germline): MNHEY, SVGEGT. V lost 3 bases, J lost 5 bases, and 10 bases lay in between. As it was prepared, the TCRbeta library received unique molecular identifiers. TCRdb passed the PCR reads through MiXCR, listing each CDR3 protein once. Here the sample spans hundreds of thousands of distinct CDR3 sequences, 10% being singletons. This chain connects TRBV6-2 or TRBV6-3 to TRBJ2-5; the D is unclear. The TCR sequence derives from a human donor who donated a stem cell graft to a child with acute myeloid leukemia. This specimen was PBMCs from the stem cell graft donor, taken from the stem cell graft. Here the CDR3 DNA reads TGTGCCAGCAGTTATTTCACCTTGGAGACCCAGTACTTC. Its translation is CASSYFTLETQYF.